The 5 T cell receptor beta chains presented below share a single source sample, sequenced in a study of cytomegalovirus exposure and HLA in healthy donors. Researchers ran the PCR with 60 Vbeta and 13 Jbeta primers. Sequencing used immunoSEQ multiplex PCR; TCRdb keeps in-frame clones, though not all of them. The sample consists of roughly 120,000 clones, 70% to 90% of them appearing once. The sample consisted of PBMCs. All receptors derive from a man aged 40-49 years in good health and CMV-seronegative.

The chain has TRBV5-3 and TRBJ1-5; possible D gene TRBD1, 5 bases. TRBV5-3 has ORF status, its function being uncertain. V was cut by 2 bases and J by 6 bases, with 12 bases left in between. The CDR3 has 14 residues. CDR3 loop: CARSFLGGSQPQHF. DNA of the CDR3: TGTGCCAGAAGCTTTTTGGGGGGTTCTCAGCCCCAGCATTTT.

J is TRBJ1-1 and V is TRBV6-6; 7 bases are a match to TRBD1. The trim removed 4 bases at V and 4 bases at J, leaving 0 bases unmatched. Germline assignment: CDR1 MNHNY and CDR2 SVGAGI (reference sequence). The CDR3 runs to 12 residues. DNA of the CDR3: TGTGCCAGCAGTTCAGGGGGCACTGAAGCTTTCTTT. Amino acids: CASSSGGTEAFF.

The rearrangement links TRBV7-9 to TRBJ1-5; TRBD1 might be the D (5 bases). The germline gives CDR1 SEHNR, CDR2 FQNEAQ (reference sequence). The V gene lost 4 bases and the J gene lost 2 bases, with 12 bases spanning the gap. This CDR3 is built from 15 residues. The CDR3 DNA reads as TGTGCCAGCAGCTCCGGGACTGCAGGCAATCAGCCCCAGCATTTT. Its protein is CASSSGTAGNQPQHF.

The rearrangement uses TRBV5-6 and TRBJ1-5; D may be TRBD1 (6 bases). Germline V lookup: CDR1 SGHDT, CDR2 YYEEEE. This CDR3 comprises 18 residues. V lost 1 base, J lost 1 base, and 18 bases lay in between. The chain's CDR3 is CASSLLTGPLGSNQPQHF. The CDR3 nucleotides read TGTGCCAGCAGCTTGCTGACAGGACCCTTGGGGAGCAATCAGCCCCAGCATTTT.

The genes are TRBV5-6 and TRBJ2-7; 8 bases match TRBD1. The germline V gene encodes CDR1 SGHDT and CDR2 YYEEEE. The CDR3 runs to 17 residues. V lost 6 bases, J lost 1 base, and 15 bases stayed unmatched. CDR3 loop: CASNMYPARQGSYEQYF. The CDR3 nucleotides read TGTGCCAGCAACATGTATCCGGCGAGACAGGGGTCCTACGAGCAGTACTTC.